These 27 T cell receptor beta chains share one sample of origin, sequenced in a study of T cell repertoires in cytomegalovirus infection. No antigen has been assigned to these receptors. MiXCR was run by TCRdb on the reads, yielding one entry per CDR3 protein. There are about 330,000 distinct CDR3 sequences in the sample; roughly a third occur only once, and approximately 15% lies in the top ten. The sample was cultured PBMCs, taken from culture after CMV antigen stimulation. The origin of the receptors is a human donor in good health (CMV status not recorded). Some clones in this sample may be carry-over from other donors' samples.

The chain is built from TRBV18 and TRBJ2-7; TRBD2 agrees at 14 bases. This CDR3 contains 17 residues. In germline, CDR1 is KGHSH, CDR2 LQKENI. The junction had 8 bases not matched to a gene; V was cut back by 3 bases and J by 4 bases. CDR3 region: CASSPSTGLAGVYEQYV. In DNA, the CDR3 is TGTGCCAGCTCACCGAGCACGGGACTAGCGGGAGTATACGAGCAGTACGTC.

V gene TRBV19 combines with J gene TRBJ2-6, with unresolved D. Germline CDR1 reads LNHDA; CDR2 reads SQIVND (reference sequence). The V end was cut by 3 bases, the J end by 0 bases, with 6 bases between. The CDR3 length is 15 residues. The CDR3 reads CASSISSSGANVLTF. The CDR3 region has the DNA TGTGCCAGTAGTATCTCTAGCTCTGGGGCCAACGTCCTGACTTTC.

In its sample, this clonotype was seen a few times. V is TRBV28 and J is TRBJ2-7, with TRBD1 identical over 7 bases. CDR1 is MDHEN, CDR2 SYDVKM, per germline. The CDR3 consists of 18 residues. The junction had 18 bases not matched to a gene; V was cut back by 1 base and J by 6 bases. CDR3 in amino acids: CASSLFPGQQYSRGEQYF. CDR3 in DNA: TGTGCCAGCAGTTTATTCCCGGGACAGCAATATTCCCGCGGCGAGCAGTACTTC.

This clonotype has just a few counts. The chain is built from TRBV7-2 and TRBJ1-6; no reliable D call. Germline V CDR1 and CDR2: SGHTA, FQGNSA. CDR3 length: 13 residues. The germline V and J ends were trimmed by 1 base and 14 bases, with 12 bases remaining between them. The CDR3 here is CASSLGIRGTLHF. The CDR3 DNA follows: TGTGCCAGCAGCTTAGGAATTCGGGGTACCCTCCACTTT.

The chain links TRBV9 to TRBJ1-4; D may be TRBD1 (6 bases). V was cut by 9 bases and J by 7 bases, with 13 bases left in between. Germline CDR1 is SGDLS and CDR2 is YYNGEE. This CDR3 is 12 amino acids long. In DNA form, the CDR3 reads TGTGCCACCTACAGGGTGCGTGAAAAACTGTTTTTT. This encodes CATYRVREKLFF.

This clonotype has a handful of counts. The genes are TRBV6-5 and TRBJ1-4; D uncertain. In germline, CDR1 is MNHEY, CDR2 SVGAGI. The length of the CDR3 is 15 residues. The V end lost 2 bases, the J end lost 4 bases, and 11 bases lay between the germline ends. This chain's CDR3 is CASSYRVLLNEKLFF. In DNA form, the CDR3 reads TGTGCCAGCAGTTACCGGGTCCTACTTAATGAAAAACTGTTTTTT.

The gene calls are TRBV4-1 and TRBJ2-1; perhaps TRBD2 as D (6 bases). Germline lookup yields CDR1 MGHRA and CDR2 YSYEKL. Between the trimmed V and J ends, which lost 3 bases and 9 bases, there was a span of 21 bases. The length of the CDR3 is 16 residues. CDR3 coding DNA: TGCGCCAGCAGCCAGAACGCTTGGGACTCCGCGCCTGAGCAGTTCTTC. It encodes CASSQNAWDSAPEQFF.

V is TRBV7-3 and J is TRBJ2-3; D assignment may be TRBD1 or TRBD2 (6 bases each). With 5 bases removed from V and 0 bases from J, the gap between germline ends came to 24 bases. This CDR3 is 19 amino acids long. Germline assignment: CDR1 SGHTA and CDR2 FQGTGA. The CDR3 loop reads CASSRGRGTIDLSTDTQYF. CDR3 DNA sequence: TGTGCCAGCAGCCGGGGGCGGGGCACTATAGACCTCAGCACAGATACGCAGTATTTT.

This clonotype was found a few times. J is TRBJ1-2 and V is TRBV13, with 9 bases fitting TRBD1. The CDR3 runs to 16 residues. V gave up 4 bases and J gave up 8 bases; unmatched junction bases: 14. Per germline, CDR1 PRHDT and CDR2 FYEKMQ (reference sequence). CDR3 coding DNA: TGTGCCAGCAGCTCCCGGGACAGGGACCCGCTAAAGGGCTACACCTTC. Protein sequence: CASSSRDRDPLKGYTF.

This clonotype was found a few times. The CDR3 sequence is CATSRGTSGTYEQYF. In DNA, the CDR3 is TGTGCCACCAGCAGAGGAACTAGCGGTACCTACGAGCAGTACTTC. The rearrangement links TRBV15 to TRBJ2-7, with 8 bases lining up with TRBD2. Germline V CDR1 and CDR2: LNHNV, YYDKDF (reference sequence). The CDR3 has 15 residues. Unmatched junction bases numbered 4, after V lost 1 base and J lost 2 bases.

This clonotype was found a few times. The V call is TRBV5-1, the J call TRBJ1-4; TRBD1 is a possible D gene (5 bases). CDR3 length: 14 amino acids. Germline values: CDR1 SGHRS, CDR2 YFSETQ. With 4 bases removed from V and 4 bases from J, the gap between germline ends came to 11 bases. CDR3 amino acids: CASSQDSYNEKLFF. CDR3 sequence (DNA): TGCGCCAGCAGCCAAGACAGCTATAATGAAAAACTGTTTTTT.

This clonotype was observed a few times. The chain is built from TRBV7-9 and TRBJ2-5; D perhaps matches TRBD1 (5 bases). The germline gives CDR1 SEHNR, CDR2 FQNEAQ (reference sequence). The CDR3 length is 12 residues. V was pared by 5 bases and J by 5 bases, with 9 bases between. Here the CDR3 reads CASSAKGETQYF. CDR3 coding DNA: TGTGCCAGCAGCGCCAAGGGGGAGACCCAGTACTTC.

This clonotype was observed a few times. The rearrangement links TRBV7-8 to TRBJ1-2, with D unclear. Germline CDR1 and CDR2: SGHVS and FQNEAQ. The V gene lost 3 bases and the J gene lost 5 bases, with 10 bases spanning the gap. This CDR3 is built from 13 residues. As DNA, the CDR3 is TGTGCCAGCAGCTTGGCGGGGAGGTATGGCTACACCTTC. The encoded protein is CASSLAGRYGYTF.

This clonotype showed up just a few times. The J gene is TRBJ1-5, the V gene TRBV5-1; D is possibly TRBD1 (5 bases). Germline CDR1 reads SGHRS; CDR2 reads YFSETQ. V dropped 3 bases and J dropped 5 bases, with 9 bases sitting between them. The CDR3 totals 13 residues. Here the CDR3 DNA reads TGCGCCAGCAGCTGGGGGATCGATCAGCCCCAGCATTTT. Amino acids: CASSWGIDQPQHF.

The chain's CDR3 is CASSDLPGAGSFGYNEQFF. CDR3 bases: TGTGCCAGCAGTGACCTTCCCGGGGCAGGGAGTTTTGGATACAATGAGCAGTTCTTC. The rearrangement links TRBV6-6 to TRBJ2-1, with D possibly being TRBD1 or TRBD2 (5 bases each). Germline lookup yields CDR1 MNHNY and CDR2 SVGAGI (reference sequence). The CDR3 has 19 amino acids. V was pared by 5 bases and J by 4 bases, with 27 bases between.

The chain carries TRBV29-1 and TRBJ2-7; the match to TRBD2 covers 14 bases. Germline CDR1 is SQVTM and CDR2 is ANQGSEA. CDR3 length: 16 amino acids. Losses at the gene ends were 4 bases for V and 4 bases for J; bases not matched to a gene: 9. The CDR3 DNA reads TGCAGCGTTGGGGGACTAGCGGGAGAGGTTGGGTACGAGCAGTACTTC. Protein sequence: CSVGGLAGEVGYEQYF.

This clonotype was seen just once. J is TRBJ1-5 and V is TRBV28, with no clear D. V lost 3 bases and J lost 11, with 14 bases in between. The CDR3 covers 13 residues. Germline loops: CDR1 MDHEN, CDR2 SYDVKM. The CDR3 DNA follows: TGTGCCAGCAGTTTCGCGGGAGGGCAGTCCCAGCATTTT. This gives the protein CASSFAGGQSQHF.

The genes are TRBV12-3 or TRBV12-4 and TRBJ2-5; D possibly matches TRBD1 or TRBD2 (5 bases each). The CDR3 sequence is 14 residues long. V was cut by 4 bases and J by 4 bases, with 13 bases left in between. The CDR3 coding sequence is TGTGCCAGCAGTTGGGGACGGACGGGAGAGACCCAGTACTTC. Translating it yields CASSWGRTGETQYF.

Only a few counts were recorded for this clonotype. The chain carries TRBV7-2 and TRBJ2-5; D is unresolved. Germline loops: CDR1 SGHTA, CDR2 FQGNSA. CDR3 size: 12 residues. Trimming stripped 3 bases from V and 3 bases from J, with 5 bases between. CDR3 sequence: CASSFSKETQYF. Written as DNA, the CDR3 is TGTGCCAGCAGCTTCAGCAAAGAGACCCAGTACTTC.

This clonotype was seen a handful of times. The chain joins TRBV4-1 to TRBJ2-3; 8 nucleotides match TRBD1. The CDR3 extends over 15 amino acids. The V and J ends lost 4 bases and 1 base, in that order; junction bases with no gene match: 4. Germline loops: CDR1 MGHRA, CDR2 YSYEKL. The CDR3 bases are TGCGCCAGCAGCCCCGGACAGGGACGCACAGATACGCAGTATTTT. Translation gives CASSPGQGRTDTQYF.

In its sample, this clonotype was seen a few times. This chain joins TRBV4-1 and TRBJ2-7, with TRBD2 identical over 7 bases. Trimming at V came to 3 bases and at J to 5 bases, leaving 10 bases not matched to a gene. Germline loops: CDR1 MGHRA, CDR2 YSYEKL. CDR3 length equals 15 residues. CDR3 sequence reads: CASSHRSGSFDEQYF. DNA for the CDR3: TGCGCCAGCAGCCACCGTAGCGGGTCCTTTGACGAGCAGTACTTC.

This clonotype was seen more than once but under ten times. The chain recombines TRBV7-2 with TRBJ2-5; perhaps TRBD2 as D (5 bases). Trimming removed 4 bases at V and 5 bases at J, with 11 bases between. The CDR3 length is 13 residues. The germline V gene has CDR1 SGHTA and CDR2 FQGNSA. The CDR3 DNA reads TGTGCCAGCAGCTCGAGGGTGGGGGAGACCCAGTACTTC. Its translation: CASSSRVGETQYF.

There are a few counts of this clonotype. This chain links TRBV6-6 with TRBJ1-1; D gene unclear. This CDR3 has 15 amino acids. Germline CDR1 is MNHNY and CDR2 is SVGAGI (reference sequence). V lost 7 bases and J lost 1, with 16 bases in between. This CDR3 reads CASKRTGIRNTEAFF. The CDR3, as DNA: TGTGCCAGCAAGAGAACGGGGATCCGGAACACTGAAGCTTTCTTT.

This chain uses TRBV13 with TRBJ2-3; a weak D match, TRBD2 (5 bases). The CDR3 is made up of 15 amino acids. Germline CDR1 and CDR2: PRHDT and FYEKMQ (reference sequence). V shed 5 bases and J shed 4 bases, with 16 bases lying between them. CDR3 residues: CASSTYREGADTQYF. In DNA form, the CDR3 reads TGTGCCAGCAGCACTTACCGGGAAGGTGCAGATACGCAGTATTTT.

The sample holds one count of this clonotype. The chain couples TRBV5-1 to TRBJ1-4, with D perhaps matching TRBD1 (5 bases). With 0 bases removed from V and 7 bases from J, the gap between germline ends came to 16 bases. Per germline, CDR1 SGHRS and CDR2 YFSETQ. This CDR3 is 16 amino acids long. As DNA, the CDR3 is TGCGCCAGCAGCTTGGCCGAGACAGCCGGTGGTGAAAAACTGTTTTTT. Translated: CASSLAETAGGEKLFF.

This clonotype was observed a few times. The gene calls are TRBV7-2 and TRBJ2-3; possible D gene TRBD2, 6 bases. The length of the CDR3 is 15 residues. Germline V CDR1 and CDR2: SGHTA, FQGNSA. V lost 1 base and J lost 8, with 16 bases in between. The CDR3 is CASSLDAARAGTQYF. CDR3 nucleotides: TGTGCCAGCAGCTTAGATGCGGCCAGAGCGGGTACGCAGTATTTT.

V is TRBV6-4 and J is TRBJ2-1; D is possibly TRBD1 (6 bases). Per germline, CDR1 MRHNA and CDR2 SNTAGT. Trimming left V 2 bases short and J 5 bases short, with 7 bases between. This CDR3 spans 13 amino acids. The CDR3 region is CASSDGDNNEQFF. CDR3 bases: TGTGCCAGCAGTGACGGGGACAACAATGAGCAGTTCTTC.